A selection of T cell receptor beta chains follows, all from one sample in a study of T cell changes during pregnancy in multiple sclerosis. Here immunoSEQ multiplex PCR was the method, and the copy in TCRdb shows in-frame clones only, minus some. The sample includes approximately 59,000 clones, about 90% of them seen just once. Sequenced here: peripheral blood, sampled in the third trimester of pregnancy. These receptors were taken from a female donor in good health, enrolled as a control in a pregnancy study. The CDR3 runs from the conserved cysteine through the conserved F or W. The D gene is left open where the match is weak.

J: TRBJ1-1; D: TRBD1; V: TRBV5-1; CDR3: CASSPQGGNTEAFF
J: TRBJ2-1; D: TRBD2; V: TRBV5-6; CDR3: CASRVRGTSSNEQFF
J: TRBJ2-1; D: TRBD2; V: TRBV4-3; CDR3: CASSPGGGSYNEQFF
J: TRBJ1-1; D: NA; V: TRBV5-5; CDR3: CASTGRGNTEAFF
J: TRBJ2-2; D: NA; V: TRBV11-1; CDR3: CASRPGGTGGELFF
J: TRBJ1-3; D: NA; V: TRBV15; CDR3: CATSRGADSGNTIYF
J: TRBJ1-4; D: NA; V: TRBV7-6; CDR3: CASSPRTNEKLFF
J: TRBJ1-3; D: NA; V: TRBV29-1; CDR3: CSSKTGGTIYF
J: TRBJ2-5; D: TRBD1; V: TRBV29-1; CDR3: CSAEGARETQYF
J: TRBJ2-3; D: TRBD2; V: TRBV2; CDR3: CASSVRGGGTDTQYF
J: TRBJ1-5; D: TRBD1; V: TRBV6-1; CDR3: CASSEGFWTGKRSNQPQHF
J: TRBJ1-1; D: TRBD1; V: TRBV18; CDR3: CASSPGTGLRDTEAFF
J: TRBJ2-6; D: NA; V: TRBV27; CDR3: CASSLSPTREVLSGANVLTF
J: TRBJ2-7; D: NA; V: TRBV6-7; CDR3: CASSYWDSNSGQYF
J: TRBJ1-2; D: TRBD1; V: TRBV27; CDR3: CASGGQSYGYTF
J: TRBJ2-1; D: NA; V: TRBV28; CDR3: CASSPPGSREQFF
J: TRBJ2-5; D: TRBD1; V: TRBV7-8; CDR3: CASSIQGVYQETQYF
J: TRBJ2-7; D: TRBD2; V: TRBV13; CDR3: CASSSEGLEGKQYF
J: TRBJ1-5; D: TRBD1; V: TRBV6-1; CDR3: CASSFRGTNQPQHF
J: TRBJ2-5; D: TRBD2; V: TRBV28; CDR3: CASSLRTSGGEETQYF
J: TRBJ2-7; D: NA; V: TRBV21-1; CDR3: CASSKGTGDEQYF
J: TRBJ2-1; D: NA; V: TRBV6-4; CDR3: CASSPTGNYNEQFF
J: TRBJ2-7; D: NA; V: TRBV2; CDR3: CASSGGLSYEQYF
J: TRBJ2-1; D: TRBD2; V: TRBV5-4; CDR3: CASSLGLTSSGGAYEQFF
J: TRBJ1-1; D: NA; V: TRBV28; CDR3: CASSPDRNTFAFF
J: TRBJ1-6; D: NA; V: TRBV4-3; CDR3: CASSQESRGAPLHF
J: TRBJ1-1; D: TRBD1; V: TRBV6-1; CDR3: CASSQQGWTEAFF
J: TRBJ2-7; D: NA; V: TRBV19; CDR3: CASSMKAPGNEQYF
J: TRBJ1-1; D: NA; V: TRBV18; CDR3: CASSQEGGTEAFF
J: TRBJ2-3; D: NA; V: TRBV6-1; CDR3: CASSDRGGTDTQYF
J: TRBJ2-7; D: NA; V: TRBV5-6; CDR3: CASSFNYEQYF
J: TRBJ1-4; D: TRBD1; V: TRBV5-4; CDR3: CASSSGGEKLFF
J: TRBJ1-2; D: NA; V: TRBV29-1; CDR3: CSVDDSRNGYTF
J: TRBJ2-7; D: NA; V: TRBV27; CDR3: CASSLSRTEPTYEQYF
J: TRBJ1-5; D: TRBD1; V: TRBV29-1; CDR3: CSAWTGSNQPQHF
J: TRBJ1-2; D: NA; V: TRBV27; CDR3: CASSLSPTGYGYTF
J: TRBJ1-1; D: NA; V: TRBV6-6; CDR3: CASSYSPAGGPEAFF
J: TRBJ2-4; D: NA; V: TRBV6-5; CDR3: CASSRTAGTVGIQYF
J: TRBJ2-1; D: TRBD1; V: TRBV2; CDR3: CASRIQGSSYNEQFF
J: TRBJ1-6; D: TRBD1; V: TRBV28; CDR3: CASKPRRDSSPLHF
J: TRBJ1-1; D: NA; V: TRBV27; CDR3: CASRWGRSVNTEAFF
J: TRBJ1-4; D: TRBD1; V: TRBV5-1; CDR3: CASSQGAPEKLFF
J: TRBJ2-1; D: TRBD1; V: TRBV4-3; CDR3: CASSQDGTGVYNEQFF
J: TRBJ1-5; D: TRBD1; V: TRBV28; CDR3: CASRTGTGKVQPQHF
J: TRBJ2-5; D: NA; V: TRBV5-1; CDR3: CASFLRQETQYF
J: TRBJ2-7; D: TRBD2; V: TRBV7-3; CDR3: CASSPSSGGESYEQYF
J: TRBJ1-5; D: TRBD1; V: TRBV7-9; CDR3: CASSSTRQGGNQPQHF
J: TRBJ2-7; D: TRBD1; V: TRBV5-1; CDR3: CASSPPRDSVHEQYF
J: TRBJ2-7; D: NA; V: TRBV7-2; CDR3: CASSLRLRNEQYF
J: TRBJ1-5; D: TRBD1; V: TRBV19; CDR3: CASSTLYTGTGNQPQHF
J: TRBJ2-5; D: NA; V: TRBV19; CDR3: CASSISGETQYF